This T cell receptor beta chain is drawn from a study of cytomegalovirus exposure and HLA in healthy donors. General study points: The study listed roughly 160 cytomegalovirus-associated TCR beta chains. In a later analysis, V- and J-gene trimming of beta chains associated with a DCLRE1C missense variant, replicated independently. Specificity of a few CMV-associated chains for CMV antigens was verified in vitro. Later, an analysis found that common viral pathogens appeared to be linked with several of the most significant clusters.

In the case of this clone: What it binds is unknown.

The PCR used 60 Vbeta and 13 Jbeta primers. The repertoire was sequenced with immunoSEQ multiplex PCR; TCRdb's copy has only in-frame clones and lacks some. Of 100,000 to 150,000 clones listed, about three quarters are singletons. V lost 4 bases and J 4 bases, leaving 18 bases between the germline ends. Germline V CDR1 and CDR2: LNHDA, SQIVND (reference sequence). The CDR3 loop spans 16 amino acids. The genes are TRBV19 and TRBJ2-3; possible D gene TRBD2, 7 bases. The clonotype comes from a woman in her 30s in good health and CMV-seronegative. Sequences were obtained from PBMCs. The CDR3 region is CASSTLGGGHPDTQYF. CDR3 nucleotides: TGTGCCAGTAGTACCCTAGGGGGGGGGCACCCAGATACGCAGTATTTT. Together with reference TRBV19 and TRBJ2-3, the CDR3 gives the full variable domain: DGGITQSPKYLFRKEGQNVTLSCEQNLNHDAMYWYRQDPGQGLRLIYYSQIVNDFQKGDIAEGYSVSREKKESFPLTVTSAQKNPTAFYLCASSTLGGGHPDTQYFGPGTRLTVL.